The source of this T cell receptor (beta chain) is a study of siplizumab effects on memory and regulatory T cells. Regarding this clone: No antigen is known for it.

Germline V CDR1 and CDR2: SGHRS, YFSETQ. The CDR3 is made up of 18 amino acids. V lost 0 bases and J lost 1; bases outside the gene matches: 9. Generated by immunoSEQ multiplex PCR, the TCRdb table keeps only in-frame clones and is missing some. The table records 80,000 to 130,000 clones, approximately 90% of them present only once. Study-level results: Naive T cells were seemingly more diverse than memory cells, and major contributions to the alloresponse seemed to be made by them. The average Treg-derived proportion among mappable alloreactive CD4+ clones was about 70% with siplizumab versus 25% to 30% in controls. Proliferating siplizumab-cultured Tregs lacked confirmed suppressive function. Under siplizumab, alloreactive sequences traced to unstimulated CD4+ memory cells were significantly reduced.

The sample was Tregs sorted from blood. The V call is TRBV5-1, the J call TRBJ2-2; 7 bases are shared with TRBD2. This receptor was taken from a human donor in good health. The CDR3 region has the DNA TGCGCCAGCAGCTTGGCGGGCGGGAGAGCTATGAACACCGGGGAGCTGTTTTTT. It translates to CASSLAGGRAMNTGELFF.